This T cell receptor (beta chain) was sequenced for a study of tumor-infiltrating lymphocytes in primary liver carcinoma (dated by TCRdb to 2017 to 2019). Study-wide context: Of the five patients (three men and two women, aged 30 to 69 years), four had hepatocellular carcinoma and one had combined HCC and intrahepatic cholangiocarcinoma. The tumors of the five patients were staged as T1-T3 N0M0, with maximum diameters ranging from roughly 4.2 to 10 cm. High reproducibility was observed for the technical replicate repertoires, with mean shared-clone rates roughly 0.89 and correlation coefficients above 0.95. A total of about 35 specimens from 5 patients, comprising 25 or so tumor regions, 5 adjacent noncancerous liver tissues and 5 peripheral blood samples, were covered by TCRbeta repertoire sequencing. The study combined TCRbeta repertoire sequencing, expression microarrays and whole-exome sequencing across five regions of each liver tumor, with adjacent normal tissue and blood. Roughly 3.5 to 7.5 million productive TCRbeta reads were obtained per sample, and no significant difference in read depth was found between tissue types. The study at large found these results: Compared with blood, tumors had a significantly larger share of the repertoire taken up by the top 250 clones (p = 0.039). Because only the TCR beta chain was sequenced and unpaired alpha chains were not captured, true repertoire diversity is likely underestimated. Pairs of tumor regions showed greater repertoire overlap (mean roughly 35%) than tumor-adjacent pairs (about 17%) or tumor-blood pairs (roughly 15%), which is consistent with antigen-driven expansion. Because the samples were bulk and unsorted, CD4+ and CD8+ T cell repertoires could not be compared. Only a few patients were included in the study, and the authors note that the findings should be validated in a larger study.

A remark on this clonotype: Its antigen remains undetermined. The germline gene is not matched at one end of the junction; a read error may be the cause.

The germline V gene specifies SGHAT as CDR1 and FQNNGV as CDR2. The CDR3 contains 16 residues, cysteine and phenylalanine counted. The kept DNA is CDR3 alone, 48 bases in frame from the first base. Starting from about 500 ng total RNA, TCRbeta-specific cDNA was produced by reverse transcription with a constant-region primer and ProtoScript II reverse transcriptase. Construction of the TCRbeta libraries relied on three nested rounds of multiplex PCR, following a slightly modified ARM-PCR procedure. The first two PCR rounds used multiplex TRBV1-TRBV30 forward primers with a Cbeta reverse primer, each for approximately 11 cycles. A final 25-cycle PCR with Deep VentR polymerase added sample barcodes and Illumina adapters. Before sequencing, amplicons of 200-500 bp were purified from gel using a QIAquick gel extraction kit. TCRbeta amplicons were sequenced on an Illumina HiSeq 2500 with 250-bp paired-end reads. Under the source paper's analysis protocol: Quality trimming of reads was performed with Trimmomatic v0.33, and paired reads were merged with FLASH v1.2.11 so that full CDR3 sequences could be recovered. MiGEC v1.2.1b assigned V, D and J germline segments to the rearranged TCRbeta sequences. Clonotype statistics and Shannon-Wiener diversity indices were calculated with VDJtools v1.0.0. To reduce sampling bias, subsequent analyses other than the diversity analysis used only the 250 most abundant clonotypes in each sample. TCRdb took the public reads, trimmed them with fastp at Q25, ran MiXCR for clone calling and kept in-frame beta chains. Rows with a matching CDR3 protein are joined into one entry that keeps the most common DNA and genes. For this entry, the V and J calls and clone size follow TCRdb and not the study's own pipeline. The sample includes about 37,000 distinct CDR3 sequences, with roughly 80% observed a single time. Of the sample, under 45% is held by the ten largest clones.

Total RNA and DNA were co-extracted without cell sorting from around 20-30 mg of bulk tissue using the AllPrep DNA/RNA mini kit. Surgical resection was performed in China between 2015 and 2016 on about five patients with histopathologically diagnosed primary liver carcinoma. At the time of sampling, the patients were treatment-naive and had chronic HBV infection. Fresh tumor and adjacent tissue pieces were bisected; one half was stored in RNAlater at -80°C, the other sent for histology. This TCR was sampled from a man aged 35 to 55 with primary liver carcinoma and hepatitis B virus infection. Sequencing used tumor-adjacent normal liver tissue. Rearrangement joined TRBV11-2 to TRBJ1-1, and 8 junctional nucleotides match TRBD1. The CDR3: CTSSLDRTGNDTEAFF. The DNA sequence is as follows: TGTACCAGCAGCTTAGATCGGACAGGGAATGACACTGAAGCCTTCTTT.